Shown below are 8 T cell receptor beta chains from a single sample sequenced in a study of a mutant IDH1 vaccine in newly diagnosed glioma. Using immunoSEQ multiplex PCR, the repertoire was profiled, and TCRdb retains in-frame clones only, with some absent. The table has tens of thousands of clones, approximately 91% seen once. This sample's time point: baseline, week 1 (first vaccination visit). Indicated treatment: pre-vaccination baseline after standard-of-care therapy. The source material was PBMCs, sampled from a glioma patient treated with radiotherapy, temozolomide or both. The receptors derive from a man aged 50 to 59 with glioma.

The chain uses TRBV7-9 and TRBJ1-1, with a weak D call TRBD1 (6 bases). Germline CDR1 is SEHNR and CDR2 is FQNEAQ (reference sequence). CDR3 length: 16 residues. Deletions cut 1 base from V and 3 bases from J, with 15 bases between. CDR3 amino acids: CASSLVGGLMDTEAFF. In nucleotides, the CDR3 is TGTGCCAGCAGCTTAGTGGGGGGGCTCATGGACACTGAAGCTTTCTTT.

The V gene is TRBV11-2, the J gene TRBJ2-7; no definite D call. Trimming removed 7 bases from V and 3 bases from J, with 19 bases in between. CDR1 is SGHAT, CDR2 FQNNGV, per germline. This CDR3 has 15 residues. The CDR3 nucleotides read TGTGCCAGCACCACTACGGACGGAATAGTCTACGAGCAGTACTTC. Translating it yields CASTTTDGIVYEQYF.

The table lists this clone with a count of one. This chain uses TRBV4-1 with TRBJ1-1; D might be TRBD1 (6 bases). The CDR3 length is 15 residues. Trimming cost V 4 bases and J 1 base, with 13 bases left between them. Germline V CDR1 and CDR2: MGHRA, YSYEKL. For the CDR3, the DNA is TGCGCCAGCAGCCCTGGGGGCTCCCGGAACACTGAAGCTTTCTTT. Translated, it gives CASSPGGSRNTEAFF.

This sequence joins TRBV2 and TRBJ2-1, with 10 positions matching TRBD2. CDR3 length: 19 amino acids. Trimming cost V 7 bases and J 0 bases; bases outside gene matches: 15. CDR1 is SNHLY and CDR2 is FYNNEI in the germline V gene. The CDR3 protein is CASTKAGGKPHPSYNEQFF. The CDR3, as DNA: TGTGCCAGCACTAAAGCGGGGGGGAAACCGCACCCCTCCTACAATGAGCAGTTCTTC.

This sequence joins TRBV5-1 and TRBJ1-1; maybe TRBD1 (6 bases). CDR3 size: 15 residues. Per germline, CDR1 SGHRS and CDR2 YFSETQ. V lost 3 bases to trimming and J lost 12 bases, with 24 bases between them. The CDR3: CASSSAYRTARRTFF. Written as DNA, the CDR3 is TGCGCCAGCAGCTCCGCATACCGGACAGCGAGGAGGACTTTCTTT. Together with reference TRBV5-1 and TRBJ1-1, the CDR3 gives the full variable domain: KAGVTQTPRYLIKTRGQQVTLSCSPISGHRSVSWYQQTPGQGLQFLFEYFSETQRNKGNFPGRFSGRQFSNSRSEMNVSTLELGDSALYLCASSSAYRTARRTFFGQGTRLTVV.

A note on this clone: No DNA is shown, since the ends of the CDR3 on it are uncertain; the CDR3 is the one TCRdb lists. This chain links TRBV28 with TRBJ2-1; TRBD1 is taken as the D call from the table, unchecked against the DNA. The CDR3 has 16 amino acids, counting both end residues. Germline V lookup: CDR1 MDHEN, CDR2 SYDVKM. CDR3 amino acids: CASILAPDRRLDEQFF.

The V call is TRBV4-2, the J call TRBJ1-4; unclear D gene. Germline CDR1 and CDR2: LGHNA and YNFKEQ. V gave up 2 bases and J gave up 3 bases, with 7 bases separating them. The CDR3 covers 14 residues. CDR3 nucleotides: TGTGCCAGCAGCCAATGGGGTGCTAATGAAAAACTGTTTTTT. It yields the protein CASSQWGANEKLFF.

The chain employs TRBV5-6 and TRBJ2-7; no reliable D call. The germline gives CDR1 SGHDT, CDR2 YYEEEE. The length of the CDR3 is 14 residues. V gave up 2 bases and J gave up 0 bases, with 9 bases separating them. DNA for the CDR3: TGTGCCAGCAGCTTCGGGCCAGCCTCCTACGAGCAGTACTTC. Amino acids: CASSFGPASYEQYF.